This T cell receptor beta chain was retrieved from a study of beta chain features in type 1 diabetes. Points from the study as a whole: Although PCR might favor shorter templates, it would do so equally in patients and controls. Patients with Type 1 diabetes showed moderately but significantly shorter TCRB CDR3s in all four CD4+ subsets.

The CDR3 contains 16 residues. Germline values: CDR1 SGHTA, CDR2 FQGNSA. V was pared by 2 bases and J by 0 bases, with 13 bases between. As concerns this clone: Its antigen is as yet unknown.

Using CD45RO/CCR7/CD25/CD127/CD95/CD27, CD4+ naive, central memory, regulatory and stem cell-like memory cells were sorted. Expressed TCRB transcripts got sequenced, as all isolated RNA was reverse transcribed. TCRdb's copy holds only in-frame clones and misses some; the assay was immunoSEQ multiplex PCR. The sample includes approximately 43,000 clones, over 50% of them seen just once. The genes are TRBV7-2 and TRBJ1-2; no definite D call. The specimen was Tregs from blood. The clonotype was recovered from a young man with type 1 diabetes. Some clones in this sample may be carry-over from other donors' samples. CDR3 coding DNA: TGTGCCAGCAGCTTATTACGAGCCCGTGCTAACTATGGCTACACCTTC. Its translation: CASSLLRARANYGYTF.